Each of the 25 T cell receptor beta chains below was sequenced from the same sample in a study of glioma-infiltrating T cells. TCR alpha and beta CDR3 regions were amplified from RNA using iRepertoire nested multiplex PCR. TCRdb itself ran the multiplex PCR reads through MiXCR, one entry per CDR3 protein. The table has 300,000 to 450,000 distinct CDR3 sequences, roughly two fifths seen once. The sample consisted of glioma tissue, nonneoplastic brain tissue, or PBMCs (not recorded which). Receptors were obtained from a human donor with low-grade glioma or glioblastoma, undergoing nonglioma brain surgery, or in good health (not recorded which).

This clonotype was seen repeatedly, ten times or more. J is TRBJ2-7 and V is TRBV27; D is undetermined. Germline values: CDR1 MNHEY, CDR2 SMNVEV (reference sequence). The CDR3 sequence is 14 residues long. The V end was cut by 0 bases, the J end by 2 bases, with 8 bases between. Here the CDR3 reads CASSLSSIPYEQYF. CDR3 in DNA: TGTGCCAGCAGTTTATCGAGTATCCCCTACGAGCAGTACTTC.

The V gene is TRBV18, the J gene TRBJ1-1; D may be TRBD1 (5 bases). There are 12 residues in the CDR3. The V gene's germline CDR1 is KGHSH and CDR2 LQKENI. V was shortened by 5 bases and J by 5 bases, with 9 bases between the two germline ends. Here the CDR3 DNA reads TGTGCCAGCTCAGACCGGACAACTGAAGCTTTCTTT. Translated: CASSDRTTEAFF.

In its sample, this clonotype was seen a few times. This chain uses TRBV19 with TRBJ2-1; 15 bases fit TRBD2. CDR1 is LNHDA and CDR2 is SQIVND in the germline V gene (reference sequence). Trimming at V came to 6 bases and at J to 9 bases, leaving 3 bases not matched to a gene. The CDR3 has 14 amino acids. The CDR3 nucleotides are TGTGCCAGTAGAGGACTAGCGGGAGGGGGTGAGCAGTTCTTC. Protein: CASRGLAGGGEQFF.

This clonotype has just a few counts. The chain links TRBV3-1 to TRBJ2-5; 12 nucleotides agree with TRBD2. The CDR3 has 15 amino acids. Losses at the gene ends were 4 bases for V and 5 bases for J; bases not matched to a gene: 5. CDR1 is LGHDT and CDR2 is YNNKEL in the germline V gene (reference sequence). The CDR3 here is CASSLRLAGVETQYF. In DNA form, the CDR3 reads TGTGCCAGCAGCCTCCGACTAGCGGGAGTGGAGACCCAGTACTTC.

With regard to this clonotype: With a much larger clone just one base away, this may be a read error. V usage is TRBV6-6 and J usage is TRBJ2-1; D is uncertain. The CDR3 runs to 15 residues. Germline assignment: CDR1 MNHNY and CDR2 SVGAGI (reference sequence). CDR3 loop: CASSYSDPTYNVQFF. The CDR3 DNA sequence: TGTGCCAGCAGTTACTCTGACCCGACCTACAATGTGCAGTTCTTC.

Note on this clonotype: A much larger clone sits a single nucleotide away, making a read error possible. The chain joins TRBV6-4 to TRBJ2-3, with TRBD2 matching over 14 bases. Germline CDR1 MRHNA, CDR2 SNTAGT. V shed 6 bases and J 3 bases; nucleotides not matched to a gene: 2. The CDR3 totals 15 residues. In DNA, the CDR3 is TGTGCCAGCAGAAGACTAGCGGGAGGGACAGATACGCAGTATTTT. This gives the protein CASRRLAGGTDTQYF.

To note about this clonotype: A read error may be the cause here, since a much bigger clone is one base away. The chain employs TRBV3-1 and TRBJ2-3, with TRBD2 identical over 13 bases. The CDR3 covers 16 residues. Germline lookup yields CDR1 LGHDT and CDR2 YNNKEL (reference sequence). Germline trimming cut 4 bases from V and 5 bases from J; bases unmatched to any gene: 6. The CDR3: CASSPTSGRVKDTQYF. CDR3 coding DNA: TGTGCCAGCAGCCCCACTAGCGGGAGGGTTAAAGATACGCAGTATTTT.

This clonotype appeared many times. V and J are TRBV20-1 and TRBJ1-2; TRBD1 matches 9 bases. V lost 6 bases, J lost 7 bases, and 6 bases stayed unmatched. The CDR3 runs to 12 residues. CDR1 is DFQATT, CDR2 SNEGSKA, per germline (reference sequence). The CDR3 region has the DNA TGCAGTGCGCCGGGACAGGGTACTGGCTACACCTTC. Its translation: CSAPGQGTGYTF.

V and J are TRBV6-8 and TRBJ2-7; D gene unclear. Germline V lookup: CDR1 MNHGY, CDR2 SAAAGT. This CDR3 contains 14 residues. With 0 bases removed from V and 3 bases from J, the gap between germline ends came to 9 bases. CDR3 in DNA: TGTGCCAGCAGTTACTCGGCGGAGTACTACGAGCAGTACTTC. The encoded protein is CASSYSAEYYEQYF.

The V gene is TRBV19, the J gene TRBJ2-7, with 10 positions matching TRBD1. Unmatched junction bases numbered 8, after V lost 5 bases and J lost 4 bases. There are 15 residues in the CDR3. Germline CDR1 and CDR2: LNHDA and SQIVND (reference sequence). The CDR3 region is CASSAPGTGVYEQYF. In DNA, the CDR3 is TGTGCCAGTAGTGCCCCGGGGACAGGGGTATACGAGCAGTACTTC.

This clonotype was counted only a few times. The chain combines TRBV27 with TRBJ2-1, with D maybe TRBD2 (5 bases). The CDR3 is 16 amino acids. Trimming shortened V by 3 bases and J by 0 bases, and 12 bases separated the two germline ends. Per germline, CDR1 MNHEY and CDR2 SMNVEV (reference sequence). CDR3 DNA sequence: TGTGCCAGCAGTTTTGCGGGCTTCAGCTCCTACAATGAGCAGTTCTTC. Translating gives CASSFAGFSSYNEQFF.

A word on this clonotype: Just one base apart from a much larger clone, this may be a read error. The chain has TRBV20-1 and TRBJ2-3, with D maybe TRBD1 (5 bases). This CDR3 contains 12 residues. Germline V gives CDR1 DFQATT, CDR2 SNEGSKA (reference sequence). The DNA for the CDR3 is TGCAGTGCGCGTAGGGGTACAGATGCGCAGTATTTT. Translating it yields CSARRGTDAQYF.

This clonotype occurred a few times. Its ends do not fully match the called genes, so a read error is possible. The CDR3 sequence: CASIDRDLYEQYF. CDR3 DNA: TGCGCCAGCATTGACAGGGACCTCTACGAGCAGTACTTT. V gene TRBV5-1 combines with J gene TRBJ2-7; 7 bases match TRBD1. This CDR3 comprises 13 residues. Germline V gives CDR1 SGHRS, CDR2 YFSETQ.

The chain has TRBV27 and TRBJ2-1; 16 bases fit TRBD2. In germline, CDR1 is MNHEY, CDR2 SMNVEV (reference sequence). The length of the CDR3 is 17 residues. Unmatched junction bases numbered 9, after V lost 5 bases and J lost 8 bases. CDR3 nucleotides: TGTGCCAGCAGTGGGACTAGCGGGAGGGCCGTCAGGTATGAGCAGTTCTTC. It codes for CASSGTSGRAVRYEQFF.

The chain links TRBV15 to TRBJ2-7; 7 bases match TRBD2. The V and J ends lost 6 bases and 2 bases, in that order; junction bases with no gene match: 10. Germline V gives CDR1 LNHNV, CDR2 YYDKDF (reference sequence). CDR3 length: 15 amino acids. The CDR3 spells CATRLTSEPTYEQYF. CDR3 coding DNA: TGTGCCACCAGACTAACTAGCGAGCCGACCTACGAGCAGTACTTC. The variable domain in full, completed from reference TRBV15 and TRBJ2-7, reads DAMVIQNPRYQVTQFGKPVTLSCSQTLNHNVMYWYQQKSSQAPKLLFHYYDKDFNNEADTPDNFQSRRPNTSFCFLDIRSPGLGDTAMYLCATRLTSEPTYEQYFGPGTRLTVT.

Points on this clonotype: Given a much more abundant clone one base away, this may be a read error. This chain joins TRBV28 and TRBJ1-5; 7 nucleotides match TRBD1. CDR1 is MDHEN, CDR2 SYDVKM, per germline. V was pared by 2 bases and J by 4 bases, with 17 bases of the junction left unmatched. The CDR3 spans 19 residues. CDR3 sequence reads: CASSLSRRLQGFRNQPQHF. In nucleotides, the CDR3 is TGTGCCAGCAGTTTAAGTCGGAGACTACAGGGGTTCAGGAATCAGCCCCAGCATTTT.

The chain has TRBV27 and TRBJ1-5; maybe TRBD1 (5 bases). Germline V lookup: CDR1 MNHEY, CDR2 SMNVEV (reference sequence). V was pared by 8 bases and J by 4 bases, with 18 bases between. This CDR3 is 15 amino acids long. The CDR3 loop reads CASGHTGAGNQPQHF. The DNA of the CDR3 is TGTGCCAGCGGTCATACAGGCGCGGGTAATCAGCCCCAGCATTTT.

This clonotype was found many times. Here the CDR3 reads CASSLDRGNQPQHF. The CDR3, as DNA: TGTGCCAGCAGTTTAGACAGGGGAAATCAGCCCCAGCATTTT. The chain carries TRBV6-1 and TRBJ1-5, with 8 nucleotides matching TRBD1. Per germline, CDR1 MNHNS and CDR2 SASEGT. Trimming cost V 5 bases and J 4 bases; bases outside gene matches: 4. The CDR3 length is 14 residues.

This clonotype showed up just a few times. The chain uses TRBV7-7 and TRBJ2-7; no reliable D call. The CDR3 sequence is 12 residues long. The V and J ends lost 1 base and 5 bases respectively, with 6 bases between them. Germline V CDR1 and CDR2: SSHAT, FNYEAQ (reference sequence). The CDR3 DNA is TGTGCCAGCAGCTTAGAACTACACGAGCAGTACTTC. It yields the protein CASSLELHEQYF. The full variable domain, rest sourced from reference TRBV7-7 and TRBJ2-7, is GAGVSQSPRYKVTKRGQDVTLRCDPISSHATLYWYQQALGQGPEFLTYFNYEAQPDKSGLPSDRFSAERPEGSISTLTIQRTEQRDSAMYRCASSLELHEQYFGPGTRLTVT.

Many counts were recorded for this clonotype. The genes are TRBV20-1 and TRBJ1-2, with D possibly matching TRBD1 (5 bases). The CDR3 is 13 amino acids. The V gene lost 1 base and the J gene lost 3 bases, with 9 bases spanning the gap. The V gene's germline CDR1 is DFQATT and CDR2 SNEGSKA (reference sequence). Here the CDR3 reads CSARVRGDYGYTF. The CDR3 DNA reads TGCAGTGCTAGAGTGAGAGGGGACTATGGCTACACCTTC.

The genes are TRBV20-1 and TRBJ2-5, with 7 nucleotides matching TRBD2. The CDR3 loop spans 16 amino acids. Trimming at V came to 7 bases and at J to 6 bases, leaving 20 bases not matched to a gene. The germline CDR1 and CDR2 sequences are DFQATT and SNEGSKA (reference sequence). CDR3 amino acids: CSVRRGLAVGRKTQYF. In nucleotides, the CDR3 is TGCAGTGTCCGAAGGGGTCTAGCGGTTGGTAGGAAGACCCAGTACTTC.

J is TRBJ1-5 and V is TRBV20-1; D not resolved. This CDR3 comprises 14 residues. Per germline, CDR1 DFQATT and CDR2 SNEGSKA (reference sequence). Deletions cut 0 bases from V and 7 bases from J, with 13 bases between. The CDR3 is CSARDPWEGQPQHF. CDR3 DNA: TGCAGTGCTAGAGATCCTTGGGAGGGCCAGCCCCAGCATTTT.

V is TRBV6-1 and J is TRBJ2-7; D may correspond to TRBD1 or TRBD2 (5 bases each). V lost 7 bases and J 1 base, leaving 11 bases between the germline ends. CDR1 and CDR2 from the germline V gene are MNHNS and SASEGT. The CDR3 has 13 residues. In DNA form, the CDR3 reads TGTGCCAGCACTCCAGGGAGATCCTACGAGCAGTACTTC. Protein: CASTPGRSYEQYF.

This chain links TRBV5-1 with TRBJ2-7; 11 bases line up with TRBD2. This CDR3 has 17 residues. The germline V gene encodes CDR1 SGHRS and CDR2 YFSETQ. V lost 3 bases and J lost 3; bases outside the gene matches: 11. The CDR3 DNA follows: TGCGCCAGCAGCTCCAACCTTGTCGGGACTAGCGGCTACGAGCAGTACTTC. Amino acid sequence: CASSSNLVGTSGYEQYF.

Concerning this clonotype: Mismatch with germline at one junction end may stem from a read error. The chain links TRBV7-9 to TRBJ1-6; D call uncertain. The CDR3 extends over 15 amino acids. Germline assignment: CDR1 SEHNR and CDR2 FQNEAQ (reference sequence). The CDR3 region has the DNA TGTGCCAGCAGCCTCCAGGCGCTCCATAATTCACCCCACCACTTT. Protein sequence: CASSLQALHNSPHHF.